This paragraph covers one T cell receptor beta chain sequence. TCRdb keeps only in-frame clones here, not all; method: immunoSEQ multiplex PCR. The sample yields some 250,000 clones, about four fifths seen once. CDR1 is SNHLY and CDR2 is FYNNEI in the germline V gene. The CDR3 is 15 residues long. V lost 6 bases, J lost 0 bases, and 7 bases stayed unmatched. The entry originates in a study of blood T cell repertoires in COVID-19. This chain uses TRBV2 with TRBJ1-1, with 7 positions matching TRBD1. The origin of this receptor is a young man who had recovered from COVID-19. Sequenced material: peripheral blood. The CDR3 sequence: CASRAEQGMNTEAFF. The CDR3 DNA sequence: TGTGCCAGCAGGGCCGAACAGGGGATGAACACTGAAGCTTTCTTT.